The 16 T cell receptor beta chains below were found in one sample sequenced in a study of cytomegalovirus exposure and HLA in healthy donors. It was with 60 Vbeta and 13 Jbeta primers that the PCR ran. Only in-frame clones appear in the TCRdb table, and some are missing; sequencing was by immunoSEQ multiplex PCR. The table shows over 100,000 clones, with approximately 82% occurring only once. Sequences were obtained from PBMCs. The receptors come from a man aged 40-49 years in good health and CMV-seronegative.

This clone was seen a few times. The chain has TRBV7-6 and TRBJ2-1, with D maybe TRBD1 (8 bases). Trimming removed 1 base at V and 8 bases at J, with 18 bases between. CDR3 length equals 16 residues. Germline-derived CDR1 and CDR2 are SGHVS and FNYEAQ. CDR3 nucleotide sequence: TGTGCCAGCAGCTTAGGATCCTGGACAGGGAGGGATGAGCAGTTCTTC. Translating gives CASSLGSWTGRDEQFF.

The V and J genes are TRBV12-5 and TRBJ1-1; 7 nucleotides match TRBD1. Germline V gene data show CDR1 as LGHNT and CDR2 as FRNRAP. The length of the CDR3 is 13 residues. J was trimmed by 3 bases and V by 3 bases; bases with no gene match: 1. As DNA, the CDR3 is TGTGCTAGTGGTTTAGGGGGCTACACTGAAGCTTTCTTT. Its translation: CASGLGGYTEAFF. Full variable domain (remainder filled in from reference TRBV12-5 and TRBJ1-1): DARVTQTPRHKVTEMGQEVTMRCQPILGHNTVFWYRQTMMQGLELLAYFRNRAPLDDSGMPKDRFSAEMPDATLATLKIQPSEPRDSAVYFCASGLGGYTEAFFGQGTRLTVV.

The chain uses TRBV29-1 and TRBJ2-3; TRBD2 is a possible D gene (6 bases). The CDR3 runs to 14 residues. Deletions cut 7 bases from V and 2 bases from J, with 16 bases between. Germline lookup yields CDR1 SQVTM and CDR2 ANQGSEA. CDR3 in DNA: TGCAGCGCTACGGGACTCCCAACCACAGATACGCAGTATTTT. It codes for CSATGLPTTDTQYF.

This clone has just one count. The V and J genes are TRBV5-1 and TRBJ1-2; 8 nucleotides agree with TRBD1. The CDR3 is 15 residues long. Per germline, CDR1 SGHRS and CDR2 YFSETQ. The V segment lost 4 bases and the J segment 1 base; nucleotides outside the gene matches: 6. In DNA form, the CDR3 reads TGCGCCAGCAGCCCCAACGACAGGGGTAACTATGGCTACACCTTC. This sequence encodes CASSPNDRGNYGYTF.

The chain joins TRBV6-4 to TRBJ2-1; TRBD2 aligns across 9 bases. CDR1 is MRHNA, CDR2 SNTAGT, per germline. V dropped 6 bases and J dropped 4; count of bases not matched to a gene: 10. This CDR3 spans 16 amino acids. The DNA of the CDR3 is TGTGCCAGCAGCGAGTGGGGCGGGGGGGATTACAATGAGCAGTTCTTC. It encodes CASSEWGGGDYNEQFF.

The rearrangement joins TRBV6-1 to TRBJ2-2; 7 positions match TRBD1. The J segment lost 6 bases and the V segment lost 2 bases, leaving 6 bases of the junction unmatched. This CDR3 region has 15 residues. Germline lookup yields CDR1 MNHNS and CDR2 SASEGT. The DNA for the CDR3 is TGTGCCAGCAGTGAACTCTCCCAGGGGGCCGGGGAGCTGTTTTTT. The encoded protein is CASSELSQGAGELFF.

This clone came up a few times. The V and J genes are TRBV5-4 and TRBJ1-1; D unclear. CDR1 is SGHNT and CDR2 is YYREEE in the germline V gene (reference sequence). This CDR3 comprises 13 residues. Trimming pared 0 bases from V and 6 bases from J, leaving 9 bases between. DNA of the CDR3: TGTGCCAGCAGCTTGGACGGGGTTTCTGAAGCTTTCTTT. Amino acids: CASSLDGVSEAFF. The full variable domain, in which reference TRBV5-4 and TRBJ1-1 provide the parts outside the CDR3, is ETGVTQSPTHLIKTRGQQVTLRCSSQSGHNTVSWYQQALGQGPQFIFQYYREEENGRGNFPPRFSGLQFPNYSSELNVNALELDDSALYLCASSLDGVSEAFFGQGTRLTVV.

This clone was found once. The genes are TRBV6-1 and TRBJ2-3, with 7 nucleotides matching TRBD1. This CDR3 region has 14 residues. From germline, CDR1 is MNHNS and CDR2 SASEGT. V lost 9 bases, J lost 1 base, and 7 bases stayed unmatched. CDR3 sequence reads: CASMTGSGTDTQYF. In DNA, the CDR3 is TGTGCCAGTATGACAGGGTCTGGCACAGATACGCAGTATTTT.

This clone showed up just a few times. This rearrangement joins TRBV5-5 to TRBJ2-7, with D maybe TRBD1 (6 bases). The V end was cut by 0 bases, the J end by 3 bases, with 10 bases between. The CDR3 consists of 14 residues. Germline-derived CDR1 and CDR2 are SGHKS and YYEKEE (reference sequence). The CDR3 coding sequence is TGTGCCAGCAGCTTGGCCGCCAGGGGCTACGAGCAGTACTTC. Its translation: CASSLAARGYEQYF.

The rearrangement links TRBV10-3 to TRBJ1-4, with 12 nucleotides matching TRBD1. Germline V gives CDR1 ENHRY, CDR2 SYGVKD. This CDR3 is built from 17 residues. The ends lost 5 bases at V and 4 bases at J; junction bases unmatched: 8. The CDR3 loop is CAISTGTGGTYNEKLFF. In DNA, the CDR3 is TGTGCCATCAGTACCGGGACAGGGGGCACTTATAATGAAAAACTGTTTTTT.

The rearrangement joins TRBV7-9 to TRBJ1-4, with a tentative D call TRBD1 (5 bases). Germline values: CDR1 SEHNR, CDR2 FQNEAQ (reference sequence). The CDR3 is 14 residues long. V lost 5 bases and J lost 7, with 14 bases in between. In DNA, the CDR3 is TGTGCCAGCAGCCTCCAGGGTATTGGTGAAAAACTGTTTTTT. Amino acids: CASSLQGIGEKLFF.

The chain uses TRBV19 and TRBJ1-6; D unresolved. Per the germline V gene, CDR1 is LNHDA and CDR2 is SQIVND (reference sequence). This CDR3 has 14 residues. Trimming shortened V by 5 bases and J by 7 bases, and 12 bases separated the two germline ends. The CDR3 is CASSSQANNSPLHF. Written as DNA, the CDR3 is TGTGCCAGTAGTTCGCAGGCGAACAATTCACCCCTCCACTTT. Full variable domain (outside the CDR3, taken from reference TRBV19 and TRBJ1-6): DGGITQSPKYLFRKEGQNVTLSCEQNLNHDAMYWYRQDPGQGLRLIYYSQIVNDFQKGDIAEGYSVSREKKESFPLTVTSAQKNPTAFYLCASSSQANNSPLHFGNGTRLTVT.

The chain couples TRBV9 to TRBJ2-5, with TRBD2 as a possible D gene (6 bases). This CDR3 contains 16 residues. V shed 0 bases and J shed 5 bases, with 17 bases lying between them. Per germline, CDR1 SGDLS and CDR2 YYNGEE. The CDR3 here is CASSVGGRGGYETQYF. The CDR3 DNA is TGTGCCAGCAGCGTAGGCGGAAGGGGAGGATACGAGACCCAGTACTTC.

The chain employs TRBV7-2 and TRBJ2-1, with 13 bases aligning to TRBD2. This CDR3 is built from 15 residues. Germline V gene sequence: CDR1 SGHTA, CDR2 FQGNSA. The V and J ends lost 2 bases and 7 bases, in that order; junction bases with no gene match: 2. The CDR3, as DNA: TGTGCCAGCAGCTTAACTAGCGGGGGGGGGAATGAGCAGTTCTTC. It encodes CASSLTSGGGNEQFF.

The chain joins TRBV6-5 to TRBJ1-4; D possibly corresponds to TRBD1 (6 bases). The germline gives CDR1 MNHEY, CDR2 SVGAGI. The CDR3 covers 15 residues. V was pared by 2 bases and J by 12 bases, with 19 bases between. The CDR3 DNA follows: TGTGCCAGCAGTTACAAGGGGGGAGGGCAGAGTGAACTGTTTTTT. Protein sequence: CASSYKGGGQSELFF.

The rearrangement joins TRBV7-9 to TRBJ2-2, with D maybe TRBD1 (6 bases). This CDR3 contains 14 residues. V gave up 2 bases and J gave up 6 bases, with 10 bases separating them. Germline V gene sequence: CDR1 SEHNR, CDR2 FQNEAQ (reference sequence). The CDR3 DNA follows: TGTGCCAGCAGCTTATTGCAGGGGCCCGGGGAGCTGTTTTTT. As protein: CASSLLQGPGELFF.